Each of the 24 T cell receptor beta chains below was sequenced from the same sample in a study of T cells in Graves' hyperthyroidism and ophthalmopathy. Amplification of TCR beta CDR3 regions was performed using RNA transcripts as template. TCR CDR3 regions were first amplified by RT-PCR with HTBI primers. In TCRdb, the multiplex PCR reads were re-called with MiXCR into one record per CDR3 protein. The sample lists 700,000 or so distinct CDR3 sequences; about a sixth were seen once. The sequenced sample consisted of blood. The source of these receptors is a man aged 18 to 30 with Graves' hyperthyroidism.

In its sample, this clonotype was seen a few times. Just one base apart from a much larger clone, this may be a read error. The chain has TRBV28 and TRBJ2-7; D is possibly TRBD1 or TRBD2 (5 bases each). The ends were cut back, 5 bases at V and 2 bases at J, with 13 bases in the middle. Germline CDR1 reads MDHEN; CDR2 reads SYDVKM. This CDR3 spans 14 amino acids. The CDR3 spells CASSVRDGTYEQYF. The CDR3 DNA follows: TGTGCCAGCAGTGTCCGGGACGGTACCTACGAGCAGTACTTC.

This clonotype was observed a handful of times. The chain links TRBV9 to TRBJ1-5, with 8 nucleotides matching TRBD1. CDR1 and CDR2 from the germline V gene are SGDLS and YYNGEE. After removal of 0 bases from V and 4 bases from J, the junction contained 3 bases not matched to a gene. This CDR3 contains 15 residues. This CDR3 is CASSVGTGSNQPQHF. The CDR3 DNA is TGTGCCAGCAGCGTAGGGACAGGGAGTAATCAGCCCCAGCATTTT.

This clonotype was observed many times. V usage is TRBV27 and J usage is TRBJ2-2; D possibly corresponds to TRBD2 (6 bases). V shed 5 bases and J shed 5 bases, with 9 bases lying between them. This CDR3 region has 13 residues. In germline, CDR1 is MNHEY, CDR2 SMNVEV (reference sequence). The CDR3 protein is CASSPAGTGELFF. As DNA, the CDR3 is TGTGCCAGCAGTCCCGCGGGGACCGGGGAGCTGTTTTTT.

This clonotype was observed a few times. J is TRBJ1-2 and V is TRBV7-3; D is unclear. The germline CDR1 and CDR2 sequences are SGHTA and FQGTGA. CDR3 length equals 13 residues. V lost 2 bases and J lost 5, with 9 bases in between. The CDR3 protein is CASSLELSYGYTF. The CDR3 nucleotides read TGTGCCAGCAGCTTAGAGCTAAGTTATGGCTACACCTTC.

This clonotype showed up many times. The rearrangement uses TRBV30 and TRBJ2-1; TRBD2 matches 9 bases. This CDR3 spans 14 amino acids. The trim removed 4 bases at V and 9 bases at J, leaving 10 bases unmatched. Germline CDR1 GTSNPN, CDR2 SVGIG (reference sequence). CDR3 in DNA: TGTGCCTGGATTGCGGCGGGAGGGCCATCTGAGCAGTTCTTC. Its translation: CAWIAAGGPSEQFF.

In this sample, this clonotype turned up many times. The chain recombines TRBV29-1 with TRBJ1-1, with no clear D. The CDR3 is 15 amino acids. Trimming pared 4 bases from V and 6 bases from J, leaving 21 bases between. The V gene's germline CDR1 is SQVTM and CDR2 ANQGSEA. The CDR3 DNA sequence: TGCAGCGTTGCTTGGGTCGGTCGGCCCACGGCTGAAGCTTTCTTT. Protein sequence: CSVAWVGRPTAEAFF.

This clonotype has ten or more counts. This chain links TRBV18 with TRBJ2-3, with D hard to call. Germline CDR1 is KGHSH and CDR2 is LQKENI. V lost 1 base and J 3 bases, leaving 8 bases between the germline ends. CDR3 length equals 14 residues. CDR3 residues: CASSPQSTTDTQYF. In DNA, the CDR3 is TGTGCCAGCTCACCACAAAGTACGACAGATACGCAGTATTTT. The variable domain in full, completed from reference TRBV18 and TRBJ2-3, reads NAGVMQNPRHLVRRRGQEARLRCSPMKGHSHVYWYRQLPEEGLKFMVYLQKENIIDESGMPKERFSAEFPKEGPSILRIQQVVRGDSAAYFCASSPQSTTDTQYFGPGTRLTVL.

The chain joins TRBV7-2 to TRBJ2-7; 9 bases agree with TRBD1. Germline CDR1 and CDR2: SGHTA and FQGNSA. The CDR3 runs 16 residues. The junction had 10 bases not matched to a gene; V was cut back by 5 bases and J by 2 bases. The CDR3: CASSPIGQGNPYEQYF. Here the CDR3 DNA reads TGTGCCAGCAGCCCGATTGGACAGGGGAATCCCTACGAGCAGTACTTC.

V gene TRBV30 combines with J gene TRBJ2-5, with 8 bases identical to TRBD2. This CDR3 spans 14 amino acids. V lost 1 base to trimming and J lost 5 bases; unmatched junction nucleotides: 6. Germline V lookup: CDR1 GTSNPN, CDR2 SVGIG (reference sequence). CDR3 nucleotide sequence: TGTGCCTGGAGTGACAACTCGGGAGGGGAGACCCAGTACTTC. It yields the protein CAWSDNSGGETQYF. The variable domain in full, completed from reference TRBV30 and TRBJ2-5, reads SQTIHQWPATLVQPVGSPLSLECTVEGTSNPNLYWYRQAAGRGLQLLFYSVGIGQISSEVPQNLSASRPQDRQFILSSKKLLLSDSGFYLCAWSDNSGGETQYFGPGTRLLVL.

The chain recombines TRBV7-8 with TRBJ2-1; D remains unclear. The germline V and J ends were trimmed by 0 bases and 7 bases, with 13 bases remaining between them. The germline CDR1 and CDR2 sequences are SGHVS and FQNEAQ. This CDR3 spans 15 amino acids. CDR3 residues: CASSLADAAPNEQFF. CDR3 coding DNA: TGTGCCAGCAGCTTAGCGGACGCAGCACCAAATGAGCAGTTCTTC. Variable domain in full (rest from reference TRBV7-8 and TRBJ2-1): GAGVSQSPRYKVAKRGQDVALRCDPISGHVSLFWYQQALGQGPEFLTYFQNEAQLDKSGLPSDRFFAERPEGSVSTLKIQRTQQEDSAVYLCASSLADAAPNEQFFGPGTRLTVL.

The chain links TRBV28 to TRBJ2-2; TRBD2 agrees at 8 bases. J gave up 7 bases and V 2 bases, and 6 bases lay outside the gene matches. The CDR3 has 15 residues. Per the germline V gene, CDR1 is MDHEN and CDR2 is SYDVKM. The chain's CDR3 is CASSLLGGGIGELFF. The DNA for the CDR3 is TGTGCCAGCAGTTTACTCGGGGGGGGCATCGGGGAGCTGTTTTTT. Full variable domain (remainder filled in from reference TRBV28 and TRBJ2-2): DVKVTQSSRYLVKRTGEKVFLECVQDMDHENMFWYRQDPGLGLRLIYFSYDVKMKEKGDIPEGYSVSREKKERFSLILESASTNQTSMYLCASSLLGGGIGELFFGEGSRLTVL.

This clonotype was observed many times. The genes are TRBV3-1 and TRBJ1-4, with D hard to call. The germline V and J ends were trimmed by 1 base and 13 bases, with 13 bases remaining between them. This CDR3 has 13 amino acids. Looked up from germline, CDR1 is LGHDT and CDR2 is YNNKEL (reference sequence). The CDR3 is CASSQAVPTGLFF. The CDR3 DNA reads as TGTGCCAGCAGCCAAGCAGTGCCCACCGGACTGTTTTTT.

This rearrangement joins TRBV27 to TRBJ2-5, with TRBD2 identical over 8 bases. The CDR3 covers 15 residues. Unmatched junction bases numbered 7, after V lost 5 bases and J lost 2 bases. Looked up from germline, CDR1 is MNHEY and CDR2 is SMNVEV (reference sequence). The CDR3 DNA is TGTGCCAGCAGTACGAAGCGGGAGCTGCAAGAGACCCAGTACTTC. This gives the protein CASSTKRELQETQYF.

In its sample, this clonotype was seen a few times. The chain combines TRBV7-2 with TRBJ2-7; TRBD2 matches 9 bases. V lost 3 bases and J lost 1; bases outside the gene matches: 10. The CDR3 runs 17 residues. Germline CDR1 SGHTA, CDR2 FQGNSA. Here the CDR3 DNA reads TGTGCCAGCAGCTTTGGGTTACTGGCGGGAGGGTCCTACGAGCAGTACTTC. It is translated as CASSFGLLAGGSYEQYF.

The chain is built from TRBV6-1 and TRBJ2-5, with no clear D. The V and J ends lost 1 base and 4 bases respectively, with 10 bases between them. The CDR3 spans 14 residues. Germline-derived CDR1 and CDR2 are MNHNS and SASEGT. The CDR3 DNA follows: TGTGCCAGCAGTGAAGGATGGTCGGGAGAGACCCAGTACTTC. Translation: CASSEGWSGETQYF.

This clonotype has a count of ten or more. The chain employs TRBV6-1 and TRBJ2-7; 7 nucleotides match TRBD2. This CDR3 is built from 15 residues. The V segment lost 4 bases and the J segment 0 bases; nucleotides outside the gene matches: 6. Germline V gives CDR1 MNHNS, CDR2 SASEGT. DNA of the CDR3: TGTGCCAGCAGTGTCCAAGCGGGACCCTCCTACGAGCAGTACTTC. This codes for CASSVQAGPSYEQYF.

This clonotype has only one observation. V and J are TRBV25-1 and TRBJ2-7; tentative D call: TRBD1 (6 bases). This CDR3 has 16 amino acids. The V end was cut by 4 bases, the J end by 3 bases, with 19 bases between. Germline V CDR1 and CDR2: MGHDK, SYGVNS. The chain's CDR3 is CASSGNSLDSDYEQYF. CDR3 nucleotides: TGTGCCAGCAGTGGGAACTCGTTGGACAGCGACTACGAGCAGTACTTC.

This clonotype was counted a few times. V usage is TRBV12-3 or TRBV12-4 and J usage is TRBJ2-1, with 14 bases lining up with TRBD2. This CDR3 comprises 18 residues. V dropped 4 bases and J dropped 6; count of bases not matched to a gene: 11. CDR3 region: CASSWWYKGTSGGNEQFF. The CDR3 DNA reads as TGTGCCAGCAGTTGGTGGTATAAGGGGACTAGCGGGGGCAATGAGCAGTTCTTC.

There are a few counts of this clonotype. The rearrangement uses TRBV29-1 and TRBJ2-7, with 7 positions matching TRBD2. Germline V CDR1 and CDR2: SQVTM, ANQGSEA. V dropped 6 bases and J dropped 3; count of bases not matched to a gene: 2. This CDR3 spans 11 amino acids. CDR3 region: CSVGGIYEQYF. The CDR3 DNA is TGCAGCGTCGGGGGGATCTACGAGCAGTACTTC.

The table lists this clonotype with many counts. The V gene is TRBV18, the J gene TRBJ2-7, with 9 bases fitting TRBD1. The CDR3 sequence is 15 residues long. V lost 2 bases to trimming and J lost 5 bases; unmatched junction nucleotides: 7. CDR1 and CDR2 from the germline V gene are KGHSH and LQKENI. The DNA for the CDR3 is TGTGCCAGCTCACCAGCCGGGACAGGGAACCACGAGCAGTACTTC. It yields the protein CASSPAGTGNHEQYF.

On this clonotype: Compared with germline, one end of the junction differs, possibly owing to a read error. The chain couples TRBV7-3 to TRBJ2-1, with D uncertain. The CDR3 sequence is 17 residues long. Germline V gene data show CDR1 as SGHTA and CDR2 as FQGTGA. For the CDR3, the DNA is TGTGCCAGCAGCTTAACGCAACAGAGCTCCTCCGAGGATGAGCAGTTCTTT. It yields the protein CASSLTQQSSSEDEQFF. Based on the CDR3 plus reference TRBV7-3 and TRBJ2-1, the full variable domain is GAGVSQTPSNKVTEKGKYVELRCDPISGHTALYWYRQSLGQGPEFLIYFQGTGAADDSGLPNDRFFAVRPEGSVSTLKIQRTERGDSAVYLCASSLTQQSSSEDEQFFGPGTRLTVL.

V and J are TRBV12-3 or TRBV12-4 and TRBJ2-7; D perhaps matches TRBD2 (5 bases). V lost 7 bases and J lost 3, with 13 bases in between. There are 13 residues in the CDR3. CDR3 coding DNA: TGTGCCAGCACCCCGGACTTCTACTACGAGCAGTACTTC. Its translation: CASTPDFYYEQYF.

The gene calls are TRBV24-1 and TRBJ1-6; D uncertain. Trimming pared 3 bases from V and 3 bases from J, leaving 5 bases between. The CDR3 runs 14 residues. Germline CDR1 KGHDR, CDR2 SFDVKD. The CDR3 coding sequence is TGTGCCACCAGTGATCGGAACTATAATTCACCCCTCCACTTT. Its translation is CATSDRNYNSPLHF.

This clonotype was counted many times. This chain links TRBV28 with TRBJ2-5; TRBD1 agrees at 10 bases. CDR3 length: 15 residues. V was pared by 6 bases and J by 5 bases, with 9 bases of the junction left unmatched. The germline gives CDR1 MDHEN, CDR2 SYDVKM. The CDR3 sequence is CASSLPGQGKETQYF. CDR3 bases: TGTGCCAGCAGCCTCCCGGGACAGGGGAAGGAGACCCAGTACTTC.